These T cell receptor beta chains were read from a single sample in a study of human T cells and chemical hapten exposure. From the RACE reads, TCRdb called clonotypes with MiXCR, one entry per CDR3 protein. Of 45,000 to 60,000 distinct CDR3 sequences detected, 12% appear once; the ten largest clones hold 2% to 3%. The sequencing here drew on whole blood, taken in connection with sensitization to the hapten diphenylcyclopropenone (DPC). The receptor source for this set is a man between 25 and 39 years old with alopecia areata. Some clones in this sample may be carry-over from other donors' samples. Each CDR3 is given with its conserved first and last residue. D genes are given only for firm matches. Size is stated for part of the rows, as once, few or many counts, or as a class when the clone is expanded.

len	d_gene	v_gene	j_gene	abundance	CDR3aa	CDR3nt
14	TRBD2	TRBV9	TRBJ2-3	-	CASSVFSGEDTQYF	TGTGCCAGCAGCGTATTTAGCGGGGAAGATACGCAGTATTTT
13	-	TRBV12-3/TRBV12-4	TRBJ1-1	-	CASSWTANTEAFF	TGTGCCAGCAGTTGGACCGCTAACACTGAAGCTTTCTTT
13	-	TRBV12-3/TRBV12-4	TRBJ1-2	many	CASSFDGARGYTF	TGTGCCAGCAGTTTTGACGGGGCACGGGGCTACACCTTC
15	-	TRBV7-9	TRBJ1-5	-	CASSPLVQSNQPQHF	TGTGCCAGCAGTCCTCTCGTACAGAGCAATCAGCCCCAGCATTTT
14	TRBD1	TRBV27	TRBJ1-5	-	CASSSGTGGQPQHF	TGTGCCAGCAGTTCCGGGACAGGGGGTCAGCCCCAGCATTTT
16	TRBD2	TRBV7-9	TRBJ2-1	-	CASRELAGVLYNEQFF	TGTGCCAGCAGGGAACTAGCGGGGGTACTCTACAATGAGCAGTTCTTC
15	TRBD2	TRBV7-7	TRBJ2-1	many	CASSQKAGGHADRVF	TGTGCTAGCAGCCAAAAAGCGGGGGGGCATGCTGACAGGGTCTTC
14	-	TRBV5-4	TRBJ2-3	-	CASSLAITGDTQYF	TGTGCCAGCAGCTTGGCCATAACAGGGGATACGCAGTATTTT
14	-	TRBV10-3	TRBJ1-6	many	CAISETGNNSPLHF	TGTGCCATCAGTGAGACAGGGAACAATTCACCCCTCCACTTT
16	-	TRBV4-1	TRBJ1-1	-	CASSQLLTSGNTEAFF	TGCGCCAGCAGCCAACTTCTAACTTCAGGGAACACTGAAGCTTTCTTT
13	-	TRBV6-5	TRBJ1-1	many	CASSSESYTEAFF	TGTGCCAGCAGTTCTGAATCTTACACTGAAGCTTTCTTT
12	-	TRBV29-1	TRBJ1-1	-	CSADRQFTEAFF	TGCAGCGCCGATAGACAGTTCACTGAAGCTTTCTTT
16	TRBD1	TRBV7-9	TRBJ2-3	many	CASSFHSGTGTDTQYF	TGTGCCAGCAGCTTCCATTCCGGGACAGGCACAGATACGCAGTATTTT
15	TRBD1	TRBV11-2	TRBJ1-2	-	CASRTTRGRDYGYTF	TGTGCCAGCAGGACCACAAGGGGGCGAGACTATGGCTACACCTTC
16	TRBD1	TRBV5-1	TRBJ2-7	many	CASSLATGDGGYEQYF	TGCGCCAGCAGCTTGGCCACAGGGGACGGCGGCTACGAGCAGTACTTC
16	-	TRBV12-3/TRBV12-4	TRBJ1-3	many	CASSLGGHRSGNTIYF	TGTGCCAGCAGTTTAGGTGGACACCGGTCTGGAAACACCATATATTTT
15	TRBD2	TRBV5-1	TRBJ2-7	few	CASSSSGGPSYEQYF	TGCGCCAGCAGCTCTAGCGGGGGGCCCTCCTACGAGCAGTACTTC
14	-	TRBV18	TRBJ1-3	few	CASSPADTGNTIYF	TGTGCCAGCTCACCAGCGGATACTGGAAACACCATATATTTT
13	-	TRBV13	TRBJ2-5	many	CASSLGYEETQYF	TGTGCCAGCAGCTTAGGGTATGAAGAGACCCAGTACTTC
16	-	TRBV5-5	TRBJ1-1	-	CASRSGMSAGNTEAFF	TGTGCCAGCAGATCAGGGATGTCGGCGGGGAACACTGAAGCTTTCTTT
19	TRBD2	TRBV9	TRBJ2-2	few	CASSVASLAGDLNTGELFF	TGTGCCAGCAGCGTAGCCAGCCTAGCGGGGGACCTCAACACCGGGGAGCTGTTTTTT
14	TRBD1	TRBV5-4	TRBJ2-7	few	CASSIGQGSNEQYF	TGTGCCAGCAGCATAGGACAGGGGTCCAACGAGCAGTACTTC
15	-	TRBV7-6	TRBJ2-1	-	CASSLEGQGYNEQFF	TGTGCCAGCAGCTTAGAGGGGCAGGGATACAATGAGCAGTTCTTC
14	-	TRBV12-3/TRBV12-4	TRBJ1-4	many	CASSFSATNEKLFF	TGTGCCAGCAGTTTTTCGGCAACTAATGAAAAACTGTTTTTT
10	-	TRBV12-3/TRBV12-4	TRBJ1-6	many	CAITSSPLHF	TGTGCCATCACCAGTTCACCCCTCCACTTT
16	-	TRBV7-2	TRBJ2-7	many	CASSASPGLSSYEQYF	TGTGCCAGCAGCGCGAGCCCAGGGCTCAGCTCCTACGAGCAGTACTTC
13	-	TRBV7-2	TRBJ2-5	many	CASSLVRKETQYF	TGTGCCAGCAGCTTAGTTAGGAAAGAGACCCAGTACTTC
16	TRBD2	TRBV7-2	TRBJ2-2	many	CASSLGLASNTGELFF	TGTGCCAGCAGCTTAGGACTAGCGAGTAACACCGGGGAGCTGTTTTTT
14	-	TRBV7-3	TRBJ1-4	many	CASSLRRESEKLFF	TGTGCCAGCAGCTTACGAAGGGAATCGGAAAAACTGTTTTTT
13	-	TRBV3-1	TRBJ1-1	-	CASSQLGNTEAFF	TGTGCCAGCAGCCAACTGGGGAACACTGAAGCTTTCTTT
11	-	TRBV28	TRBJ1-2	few	CASSFRGGYTF	TGTGCCAGCAGTTTTCGGGGCGGCTACACCTTC
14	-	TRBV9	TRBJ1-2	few	CASSVSGANYGYTF	TGTGCCAGCAGCGTCAGTGGGGCTAACTATGGCTACACCTTC
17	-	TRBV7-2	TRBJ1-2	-	CASSLQGFGTPFYGYTF	TGTGCCAGCAGCTTACAGGGTTTTGGAACCCCCTTCTATGGCTACACCTTC